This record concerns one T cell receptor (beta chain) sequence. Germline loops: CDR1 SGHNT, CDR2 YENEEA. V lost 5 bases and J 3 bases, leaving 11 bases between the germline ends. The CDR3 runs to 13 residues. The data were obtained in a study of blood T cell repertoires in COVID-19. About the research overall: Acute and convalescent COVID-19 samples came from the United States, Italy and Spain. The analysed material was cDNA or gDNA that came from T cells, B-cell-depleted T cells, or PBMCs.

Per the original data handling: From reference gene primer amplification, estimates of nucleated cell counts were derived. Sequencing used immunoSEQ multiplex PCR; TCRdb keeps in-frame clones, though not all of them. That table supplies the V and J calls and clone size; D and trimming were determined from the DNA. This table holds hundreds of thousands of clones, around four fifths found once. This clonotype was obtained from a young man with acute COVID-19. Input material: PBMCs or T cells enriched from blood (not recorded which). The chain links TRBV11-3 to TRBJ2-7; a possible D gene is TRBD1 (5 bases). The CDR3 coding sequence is TGTGCCAGCAGCCACTCAACAGGCTACGAGCAGTACGTC. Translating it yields CASSHSTGYEQYV.